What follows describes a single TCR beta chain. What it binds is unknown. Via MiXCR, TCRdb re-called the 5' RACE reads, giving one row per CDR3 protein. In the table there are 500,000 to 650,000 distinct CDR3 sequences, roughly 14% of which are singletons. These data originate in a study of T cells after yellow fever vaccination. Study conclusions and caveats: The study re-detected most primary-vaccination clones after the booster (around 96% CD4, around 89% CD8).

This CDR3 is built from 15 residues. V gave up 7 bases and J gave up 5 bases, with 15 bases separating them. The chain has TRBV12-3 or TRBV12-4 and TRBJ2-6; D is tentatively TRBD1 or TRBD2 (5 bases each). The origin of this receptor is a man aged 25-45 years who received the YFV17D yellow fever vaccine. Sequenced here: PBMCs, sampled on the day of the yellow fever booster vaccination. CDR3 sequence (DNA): TGTGCCAGCAAGGCTGAGGGGTCCAGGGCCAACGTCCTGACTTTC. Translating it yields CASKAEGSRANVLTF.